The present TCR beta chain was sequenced within a study of CD8 T cells in Susac syndrome. Random hexamers served to reverse transcribe roughly 0.45 to 1 ug RNA. With immunoSEQ multiplex PCR, TCR beta CDR3 was amplified across 54 Vbeta and 13 Jbeta. In TCRdb, the immunoSEQ multiplex PCR reads were re-called with MiXCR into one record per CDR3 protein. The sample holds around 140,000 distinct CDR3 sequences, around 85% seen once. Germline CDR1 is SGHVS and CDR2 is FQNEAQ. The CDR3 has 15 residues. V shed 6 bases, J shed 3 bases, and the junction held 7 bases outside the gene matches. The receptor was isolated from a human donor with multiple sclerosis. Sequenced sample: CD8+ T cells from PBMCs. The V call is TRBV7-8, the J call TRBJ1-3; 8 bases line up with TRBD1. CDR3 region: CASRSTGGYGNTIYF. The CDR3 nucleotides are TGTGCCAGCAGATCTACAGGGGGATATGGAAACACCATATATTTT.